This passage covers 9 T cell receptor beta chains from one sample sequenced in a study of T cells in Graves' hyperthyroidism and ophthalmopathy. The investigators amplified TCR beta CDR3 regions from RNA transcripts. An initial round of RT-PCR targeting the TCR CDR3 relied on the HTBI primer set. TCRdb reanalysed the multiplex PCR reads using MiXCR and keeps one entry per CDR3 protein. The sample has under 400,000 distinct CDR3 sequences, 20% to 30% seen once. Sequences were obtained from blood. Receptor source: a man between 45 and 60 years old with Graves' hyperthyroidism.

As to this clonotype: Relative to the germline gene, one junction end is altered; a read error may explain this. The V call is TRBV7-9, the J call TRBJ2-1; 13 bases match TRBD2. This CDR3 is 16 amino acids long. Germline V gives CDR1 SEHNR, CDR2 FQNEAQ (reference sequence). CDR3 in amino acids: CASSPSLAGGPYDQFF. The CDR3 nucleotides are TGTGCCAGCAGCCCCTCACTAGCGGGAGGGCCCTATGATCAGTTCTTC.

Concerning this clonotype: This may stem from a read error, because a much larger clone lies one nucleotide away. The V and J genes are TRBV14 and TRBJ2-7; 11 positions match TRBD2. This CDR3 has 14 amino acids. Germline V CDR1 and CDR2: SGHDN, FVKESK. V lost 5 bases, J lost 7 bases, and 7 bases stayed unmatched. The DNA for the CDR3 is TGTGCCAGCAGCGTGCTAGCGGGAGGAGGTGAGCAGTACTTC. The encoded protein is CASSVLAGGGEQYF.

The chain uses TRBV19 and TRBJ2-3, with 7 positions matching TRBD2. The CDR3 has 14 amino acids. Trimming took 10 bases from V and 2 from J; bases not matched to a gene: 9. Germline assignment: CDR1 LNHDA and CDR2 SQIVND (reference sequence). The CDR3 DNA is TGTGCCACTTCACGGGGGGAGATCACAGATACGCAGTATTTT. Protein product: CATSRGEITDTQYF. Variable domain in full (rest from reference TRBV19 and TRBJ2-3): DGGITQSPKYLFRKEGQNVTLSCEQNLNHDAMYWYRQDPGQGLRLIYYSQIVNDFQKGDIAEGYSVSREKKESFPLTVTSAQKNPTAFYLCATSRGEITDTQYFGPGTRLTVL.

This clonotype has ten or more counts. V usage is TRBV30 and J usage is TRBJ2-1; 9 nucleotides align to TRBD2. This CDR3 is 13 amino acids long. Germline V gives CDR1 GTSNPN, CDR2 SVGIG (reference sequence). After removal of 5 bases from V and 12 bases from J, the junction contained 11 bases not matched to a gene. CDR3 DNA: TGTGCCTGGTCTCCACTAGCGGGCCTTGTGCAGTTCTTC. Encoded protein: CAWSPLAGLVQFF.

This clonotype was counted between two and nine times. CDR3 coding DNA: TGTGCCAGTAGTATTCTGACAGGGGGTACAGATACGCAGTATTTT. It specifies CASSILTGGTDTQYF. The genes are TRBV19 and TRBJ2-3; 9 nucleotides line up with TRBD1. This CDR3 comprises 15 residues. From germline, CDR1 is LNHDA and CDR2 SQIVND (reference sequence). After removal of 3 bases from V and 3 bases from J, the junction contained 4 bases not matched to a gene.

In nucleotides, the CDR3 is TGTGCCAGCAGTACAGGGTCCATCCAAGAGACCCAGTACTTC. Its translation: CASSTGSIQETQYF. The genes are TRBV28 and TRBJ2-5, with a weak D call TRBD1 (6 bases). From germline, CDR1 is MDHEN and CDR2 SYDVKM. The CDR3 length is 14 residues. V shed 5 bases and J shed 1 base, with 11 bases lying between them.

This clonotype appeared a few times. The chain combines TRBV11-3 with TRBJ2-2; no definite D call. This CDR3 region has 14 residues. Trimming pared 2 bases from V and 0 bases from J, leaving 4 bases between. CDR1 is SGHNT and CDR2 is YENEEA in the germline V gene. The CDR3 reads CASSLSANTGELFF. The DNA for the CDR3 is TGTGCCAGCAGCTTAAGCGCGAACACCGGGGAGCTGTTTTTT.

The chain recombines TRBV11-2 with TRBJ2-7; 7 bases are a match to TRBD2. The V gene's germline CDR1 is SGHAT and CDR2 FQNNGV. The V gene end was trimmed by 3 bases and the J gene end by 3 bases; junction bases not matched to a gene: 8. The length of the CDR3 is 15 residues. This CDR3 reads CASSLERGDHYEQYF. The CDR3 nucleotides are TGTGCCAGCAGCTTGGAGCGGGGAGATCACTACGAGCAGTACTTC.

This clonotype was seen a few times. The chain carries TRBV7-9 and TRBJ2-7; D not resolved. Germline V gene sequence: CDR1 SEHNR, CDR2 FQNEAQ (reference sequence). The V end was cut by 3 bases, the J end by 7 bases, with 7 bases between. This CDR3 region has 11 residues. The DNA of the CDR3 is TGTGCCAGCAGCTTGAAGGATGAGCAGTACTTC. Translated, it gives CASSLKDEQYF. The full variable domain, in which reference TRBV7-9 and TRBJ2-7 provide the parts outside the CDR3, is DTGVSQNPRHKITKRGQNVTFRCDPISEHNRLYWYRQTLGQGPEFLTYFQNEAQLEKSRLLSDRFSAERPKGSFSTLEIQRTEQGDSAMYLCASSLKDEQYFGPGTRLTVT.